Listed below are T cell receptor beta chains from one sample, sequenced in a study of control samples from healthy donors and cancer patients. TCRdb's copy holds only in-frame clones and misses some; the assay was immunoSEQ multiplex PCR. The repertoire holds 150,000 or so clones, with 85% to 95% as singletons. The specimen was PBMCs. The receptors stem from a man aged 60 to 69 with colorectal cancer. The CDR3 runs from the conserved cysteine through the conserved F or W. D genes are given only for firm matches. Part of the rows lack a size; the others show once, few, many or a class for expanded clones.

NA	NA	TRBJ1-6	TRBV12-3/TRBV12-4	CASSLGTSPLHF	TGTGCCAGCAGTTTGGGTACCTCACCCCTCCACTTT
NA	NA	TRBJ1-4	TRBV7-8	CASLKDSTNEKLFF	TGTGCCAGCCTAAAGGACTCCACTAATGAAAAACTGTTTTTT
NA	NA	TRBJ2-7	TRBV18	CASSPPYKTYEQYF	TGTGCCAGCTCACCACCGTATAAAACCTACGAGCAGTACTTC
TRBD1	NA	TRBJ1-2	TRBV7-9	CASSPNPGQGDYGYTF	TGTGCCAGCAGCCCGAATCCGGGACAGGGGGACTATGGCTACACCTTC
NA	NA	TRBJ1-5	TRBV19	CASFPSGVPSSNQPQHF	TGTGCCAGCTTCCCCTCAGGGGTACCCTCTAGCAATCAGCCCCAGCATTTT
TRBD1	NA	TRBJ2-3	TRBV7-9	CASSSQGANTDTQYF	TGTGCCAGCAGCAGTCAGGGGGCAAACACAGATACGCAGTATTTT
TRBD2	NA	TRBJ2-7	TRBV9	CASSVLAGGSYEQYF	TGTGCCAGCAGCGTCCTAGCGGGGGGCTCCTACGAGCAGTACTTC
NA	NA	TRBJ1-1	TRBV27	CASSLERGAFF	TGTGCCAGCAGTTTAGAAAGGGGAGCTTTCTTT
TRBD2	NA	TRBJ2-3	TRBV3-1/TRBV3-2	CASSQFSRGVTDTQYF	TGTGCCAGCAGCCAATTTTCGCGGGGGGTCACAGATACGCAGTATTTT
NA	NA	TRBJ2-3	TRBV7-6	CASSLGSGGVSDTQYF	TGTGCCAGCAGCTTAGGGTCGGGGGGCGTATCAGATACGCAGTATTTT
TRBD1	NA	TRBJ1-6	TRBV30	CASDRDNSPLHF	TGTGCCTCGGACAGGGATAATTCACCCCTCCACTTT
TRBD1	NA	TRBJ1-6	TRBV6-5	CASTMTGTNSPLHF	TGTGCCAGCACCATGACAGGGACTAATTCACCCCTCCACTTT
NA	NA	TRBJ1-6	TRBV3-1/TRBV3-2	CASSWAESYNSPLHF	TGTGCCAGCAGCTGGGCGGAGAGTTATAATTCACCCCTCCACTTT
NA	NA	TRBJ2-3	TRBV6-5	CASSYGDSSTDTQYF	TGTGCCAGCAGTTACGGAGACTCTAGCACAGATACGCAGTATTTT
TRBD2	NA	TRBJ2-1	TRBV7-2	CASSSGLALYNEQFF	TGTGCCAGCAGCTCGGGACTAGCGCTTTACAATGAGCAGTTCTTC
NA	NA	TRBJ2-7	TRBV6-5	CASSPGAPLYEQYF	TGTGCCAGCAGCCCAGGGGCACCTCTCTACGAGCAGTACTTC
TRBD1	NA	TRBJ1-2	TRBV4-1	CASSPGTGEGLGYTF	TGCGCCAGCAGCCCCGGGACAGGGGAAGGGCTTGGCTACACCTTC
TRBD2	NA	TRBJ2-5	TRBV10-1	CASTPGLASETQYF	TGCGCCAGCACCCCGGGACTAGCGTCCGAGACCCAGTACTTC
NA	NA	TRBJ2-5	TRBV7-9	CASSSPHGAQYF	TGTGCCAGCAGCTCCCCTCACGGGGCCCAGTACTTC
NA	NA	TRBJ2-7	TRBV27	CASSWGPGDYEQYF	TGTGCCAGCAGTTGGGGACCTGGGGACTACGAGCAGTACTTC
TRBD1	NA	TRBJ2-1	TRBV6-5	CASSLGTGIYNEQFF	TGTGCCAGCTCCTTAGGGACAGGGATCTACAATGAGCAGTTCTTC
TRBD1	NA	TRBJ2-7	TRBV5-4	CASSSRTGGGEQYF	TGTGCCAGCAGCTCCCGGACAGGGGGAGGCGAGCAGTACTTC
TRBD1	NA	TRBJ1-1	TRBV5-1	CASSPSTGGLNEAFF	TGCGCCAGCAGCCCGTCAACAGGGGGCTTAAATGAAGCTTTCTTT
NA	NA	TRBJ1-1	TRBV30	CAWTGLNTEAFF	TGTGCCTGGACAGGGTTAAACACTGAAGCTTTCTTT
NA	NA	TRBJ1-1	TRBV5-1	CASSLGHLNTEAFF	TGCGCCAGCAGCTTAGGACACTTGAACACTGAAGCTTTCTTT
TRBD1	NA	TRBJ2-1	TRBV9	CASSGAGTGVYNEQFF	TGTGCCAGCAGCGGAGCCGGGACAGGGGTCTACAATGAGCAGTTCTTC
TRBD1	NA	TRBJ1-6	TRBV19	CASSLTGGNSPLHF	TGTGCCAGTAGTCTGACAGGGGGGAATTCACCCCTCCACTTT
TRBD1	NA	TRBJ1-1	TRBV10-2	CASSTHRGNTEAFF	TGCGCCAGCAGTACCCACAGGGGGAACACTGAAGCTTTCTTT
NA	once	TRBJ2-2	TRBV18	CASSPGLALNTGELFF	TGTGCCAGCTCACCGGGACTCGCCTTAAACACCGGGGAGCTGTTTTTT
NA	NA	TRBJ2-5	TRBV2	CASSEDWETQYF	TGTGCCAGCAGTGAAGATTGGGAGACCCAGTACTTC
TRBD1	NA	TRBJ2-7	TRBV19	CASKKGPRDSSYEQYF	TGTGCCAGTAAAAAGGGTCCTCGGGACAGCTCCTACGAGCAGTACTTC
TRBD1	once	TRBJ2-2	TRBV30	CAWSSGQGVTGELFF	TGTGCCTGGAGCTCGGGACAGGGGGTTACCGGGGAGCTGTTTTTT
NA	NA	TRBJ2-7	TRBV18	CASSPRDAQENEQYF	TGTGCCAGCTCACCGCGGGACGCCCAGGAGAACGAGCAGTACTTC
TRBD2	NA	TRBJ2-1	TRBV9	CASSAALGQRGDNEQFF	TGTGCCAGCAGCGCTGCCTTAGGCCAGCGGGGGGACAATGAGCAGTTCTTC
TRBD2	NA	TRBJ2-5	TRBV7-9	CASSLARSGTGAQYF	TGTGCCAGCAGCTTAGCGCGAAGCGGGACGGGGGCCCAGTACTTC
NA	NA	TRBJ1-5	TRBV5-4	CASSFGGSNQPQHF	TGTGCCAGCAGCTTTGGGGGGAGCAATCAGCCCCAGCATTTT
NA	NA	TRBJ2-5	TRBV5-4	CASSLVGAAETQYF	TGTGCCAGCAGCTTGGTGGGGGCCGCCGAGACCCAGTACTTC
TRBD1	NA	TRBJ1-3	TRBV9	CASSVGQGTGNTIYF	TGTGCCAGCAGCGTAGGACAGGGGACAGGAAACACCATATATTTT
TRBD1	NA	TRBJ1-2	TRBV11-1	CASSLYRDSNYGYTF	TGTGCCAGCAGCTTATATAGGGACAGCAACTATGGCTACACCTTC
NA	once	TRBJ2-2	TRBV7-2	CASSFTGPKTGELFF	TGTGCCAGCAGCTTTACCGGGCCTAAAACCGGGGAGCTGTTTTTT
NA	once	TRBJ2-5	TRBV7-9	CASTLTDRYQETQYF	TGTGCCAGCACGTTAACAGACAGGTACCAAGAGACCCAGTACTTC
NA	NA	TRBJ1-1	TRBV25-1	CASSDARGTYTEAFF	TGTGCCAGCAGTGATGCGCGGGGAACCTACACTGAAGCTTTCTTT
TRBD1	NA	TRBJ2-5	TRBV27	CASSPRTGDVTQYF	TGTGCCAGCAGTCCTCGGACAGGGGATGTAACCCAGTACTTC
TRBD1	NA	TRBJ2-1	TRBV7-9	CASSLARAGTGEGEQFF	TGTGCCAGCAGCTTAGCCAGGGCCGGGACAGGGGAAGGTGAGCAGTTCTTC
TRBD1	NA	TRBJ1-6	TRBV6-4	CASSEGGRTGVGRYNSPLHF	TGTGCCAGCAGTGAGGGCGGACGGACAGGGGTCGGGAGGTATAATTCACCCCTCCACTTT